This T cell receptor (beta chain) was observed in a study of identifying expanded T cells in peripheral blood. Sequenced by immunoSEQ multiplex PCR; TCRdb stores in-frame clones only, minus some. The data hold around 100,000 clones, with roughly 85% observed a single time. This CDR3 is built from 13 residues. V dropped 5 bases and J dropped 7 bases, with 15 bases sitting between them. Germline loops: CDR1 MNHEY, CDR2 SVGAGI. This clone has just one count. This receptor was identified in a person between 18 and 69 years old in good health. Sequenced sample: blood. The chain is built from TRBV6-5 and TRBJ2-7; D not resolved. DNA for the CDR3: TGTGCCAGCAGTCCAACACTTTCTTTTGAGCAGTACTTC. Its protein product is CASSPTLSFEQYF.